This T cell receptor (beta chain) was retrieved from a study of blood T cell repertoires in COVID-19 (dated by TCRdb to 2018 to 2020). For the wider study: Samples covering the acute and convalescent phases of COVID-19 were provided by collaborators in the United States, Italy and Spain. The prospective study material was composed of cDNA or gDNA derived from T cells, B-cell-depleted T cells, or PBMCs. Deeply sampled blood TCRbeta repertoires from subjects exposed to, actively infected with, or recovered from COVID-19 were included in the dataset. A freely available public database, intended as a resource for researchers studying the immune response to SARS-CoV-2, is where the repertoires were released. The samples were drawn from the first 160 participants of the ongoing ImmuneRACE study and from some 1,300 subjects provided by 6 global collaborators. Nearly every sample came with metadata listing a de-identified subject ID, COVID-19 status, age in years and sex. Where available, HLA class I and class II types were obtained from metadata supplied by the sample provider rather than from assay-based typing.

As regards this clone: This receptor's antigen is unknown. The sample holds no much larger clone one base away, and base qualities are not on file.

TCRbeta CDR3 regions were amplified from genomic DNA by means of the immunoSEQ Assay, a bias-controlled multiplex PCR. Under the source paper's analysis protocol: The number of nucleated cells in each sample was estimated by amplification of reference gene primers within the assay. Sequence reads were collapsed and filtered to measure the absolute abundance of every unique TCRbeta CDR3 rearrangement. For each sample, productive Simpson clonality was calculated as the square root of Simpson's diversity index over productive rearrangements. What TCRdb holds here is the immuneACCESS table cut down to in-frame rearrangements. Part of the clones is not present; checked against another copy, under half of the missing clones reflect an unresolved V gene, and the others are unexplained. The V and J calls and clone size were taken over from that table, and D and trimming were inferred from the DNA. The sample has over 200,000 clones on record, over 70% of them singletons. The ten largest clones take up over 3.5% of the sample.

Participants in the prospective study were aged roughly 18 to 100 years, lived in 20 to 25 United States geographic areas, and enrolled through a virtual design. In the prospective study, participants were assigned to cohorts based on the clinical history participants reported in a screening survey and a study questionnaire. Exposed participants were defined as having been in contact with someone with a PCR-confirmed or clinician-diagnosed COVID-19 case within 2 weeks of study entry. Each participant in the prospective study had whole blood, serum and a nasopharyngeal or oropharyngeal swab collected by mobile phlebotomists. Participants in the prospective study had the option to provide additional blood draws and questionnaires over a 2-month period. Prospective study blood samples were shipped either frozen or at room temperature before DNA extraction. The CDR3 contains 15 residues, cysteine and phenylalanine counted. The sequence is cut down to CDR3 DNA, 45 bases in frame from base 1. V loses 7 bases at its end and J loses 5 bases; junction bases beyond the gene matches: 12. The germline V gene gives CDR1 as SGHRS and CDR2 as YFSETQ.

Here is what the overall study found, with its caveats: Clinical and demographic metadata were provided uncurated, with the amount varying by source and participant.

The receptor chain draws on TRBV5-1 and TRBJ2-5; 9 junctional bases match TRBD2. The TCR originated in a woman aged 25-40 years who had been exposed to COVID-19. Material: PBMCs or T cells enriched from blood (not recorded which). This receptor has the CDR3 CASQTSGLRGETQYF. In nucleotides, the sequence is TGCGCCAGCCAGACTAGCGGCCTTCGGGGGGAGACCCAGTACTTC.